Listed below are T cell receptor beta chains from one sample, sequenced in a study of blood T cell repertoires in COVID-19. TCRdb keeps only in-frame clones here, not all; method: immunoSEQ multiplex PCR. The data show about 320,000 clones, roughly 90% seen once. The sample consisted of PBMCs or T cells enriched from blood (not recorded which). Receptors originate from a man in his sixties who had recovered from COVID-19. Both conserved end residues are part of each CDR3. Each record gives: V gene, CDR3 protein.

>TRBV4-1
CASSQGEDWTGGTDTQYF
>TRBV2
CASIRDRGQNTEAFF
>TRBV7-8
CASSKIAGDTDTQYF
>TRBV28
CASSPGQPNSPLHF
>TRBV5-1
CASSLTGQENQPQHF
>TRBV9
CASSVGQGGVGGNTIYF
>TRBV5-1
CASSSDRGWYEQYF
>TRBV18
CASSPGLNEKLFF
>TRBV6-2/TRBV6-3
CASSYPGTAYNEQFF
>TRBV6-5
CASSRDRDEAFF
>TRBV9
CASSARGSTEAFF
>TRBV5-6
CASSPRPGQSRGELFF
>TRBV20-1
CSASFWSKRTVNTEAFF
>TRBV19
CASKPRGETQYF
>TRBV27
CASSLGGGRYNEQFF
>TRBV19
CASRRDRVASEKLFF
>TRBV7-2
CASSPTGTASYEQYF
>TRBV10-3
CATSNRDTQETQYF
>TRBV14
CASSQDRTGYVPEAFF
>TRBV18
CASSPTQGAMETQYF
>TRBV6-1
CASSEGTVSYNEQFF
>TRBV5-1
CASSLGARPAQTYEQYF
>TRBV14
CASSPTGNTEAFF
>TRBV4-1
CASSQTPDREYNPGELFF
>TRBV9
CASSVLAGVVDTQYF
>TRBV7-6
CASSFSGGPSTDTQYF
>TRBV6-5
CASSSDRISGNTIYF
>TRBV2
CASNLGLIEIQYF
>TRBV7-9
CASSLAGVNEQYF
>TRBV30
CAWGGEGTGELFF
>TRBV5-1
CASSLAWTGDGYTF
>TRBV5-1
CASSQSGTHLNTEAFF
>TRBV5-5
CASSLGQGAYTIYF